Listed below are T cell receptor beta chains from one sample, sequenced in a study of T cell changes during pregnancy in multiple sclerosis. This table comes from immunoSEQ multiplex PCR, and its TCRdb copy is limited to in-frame clones, with some not included. Altogether over 65,000 clones are present, roughly nine tenths being singletons, with the ten largest covering 2.5%. The sequenced sample was peripheral blood, obtained in the first trimester of pregnancy. These receptors came from a female donor with multiple sclerosis, enrolled in a pregnancy study. The conserved cysteine and the conserved F or W are not part of the CDR3 here. Each record gives: V gene, J gene, CDR3 protein.

TRBV9	TRBJ1-3	ASSVGTGGNTIY
TRBV25-1	TRBJ2-7	ASSVSGRNLEQY
TRBV27	TRBJ1-2	ASSLWGEESYGYT
TRBV6-1	TRBJ2-7	ASSEPSTSSYEQY
TRBV29-1	TRBJ2-3	SVEDRLKLSTDTQY
TRBV20-1	TRBJ1-1	STVKNTEAF
TRBV18	TRBJ2-6	ASSPPGTGTTGANVLT
TRBV5-5	TRBJ2-7	ASSLFRGAEQY
TRBV7-9	TRBJ2-5	ASSRETQY
TRBV28	TRBJ1-2	ASSSGQLQDEDGYT
TRBV6-4	TRBJ1-1	ASSGGVTEAF
TRBV10-2	TRBJ2-5	ASSDLETQY
TRBV2	TRBJ1-2	ASSRDRTAGGYT
TRBV10-2	TRBJ1-2	ATRTGKDYGYT
TRBV2	TRBJ2-4	ASIERQGAYGNIQY
TRBV7-9	TRBJ1-2	ASSSGRGIGYGYT
TRBV19	TRBJ1-6	ASSIPGQGHNSPLH
TRBV28	TRBJ1-2	ASRVTGILYGYT
TRBV6-4	TRBJ2-1	ASGREASSYNEQF
TRBV2	TRBJ2-2	ASSDRGRGGELF
TRBV7-9	TRBJ1-1	ASSGHRGLAF
TRBV5-5	TRBJ2-1	ASSTGLAGGPNEQF
TRBV6-5	TRBJ2-4	ASRRTGVDKNIQY
TRBV6-1	TRBJ1-3	ASSLTWNTIY
TRBV28	TRBJ2-5	ASSDLAAQETQY
TRBV30	TRBJ2-7	AWSQGLASYEQY
TRBV11-2	TRBJ1-1	ASSLGDRPLNTEAF
TRBV11-2	TRBJ2-1	ASTLHRGNEQF
TRBV7-2	TRBJ2-1	ASSLGGGGAYNEQF
TRBV5-1	TRBJ1-1	ASSLAGMFTEAF
TRBV29-1	TRBJ2-3	SVRDRGQADTQY
TRBV7-9	TRBJ1-2	ASSPGQFGYT
TRBV27	TRBJ1-1	ASSLGSGYGTEAF
TRBV5-1	TRBJ2-5	ASSLGSGGSMETQY
TRBV28	TRBJ1-4	ASSLLGTGHEKLF
TRBV5-1	TRBJ2-2	ASRRTGALTGELF
TRBV5-4	TRBJ2-5	ASSLPSGSGTQY
TRBV9	TRBJ2-7	ASSVDPAGPTYEQY
TRBV7-2	TRBJ2-5	ASSGASGGAGETQY
TRBV2	TRBJ2-5	ASSLSGSGETQY
TRBV27	TRBJ2-2	ASSYGGNTGELF